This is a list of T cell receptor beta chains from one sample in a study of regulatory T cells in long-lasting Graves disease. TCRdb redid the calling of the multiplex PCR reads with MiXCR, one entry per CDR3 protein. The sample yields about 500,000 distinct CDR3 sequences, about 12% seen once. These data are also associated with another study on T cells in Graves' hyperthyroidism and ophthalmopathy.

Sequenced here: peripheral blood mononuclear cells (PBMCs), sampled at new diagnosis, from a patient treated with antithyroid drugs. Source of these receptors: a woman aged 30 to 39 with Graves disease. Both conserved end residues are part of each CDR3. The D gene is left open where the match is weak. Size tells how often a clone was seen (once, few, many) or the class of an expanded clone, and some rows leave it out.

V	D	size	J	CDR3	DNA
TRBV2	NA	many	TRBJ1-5	CASSERDGWNQPQHF	TGTGCCAGCAGTGAAAGGGACGGATGGAATCAGCCCCAGCATTTT
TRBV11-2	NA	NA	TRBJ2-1	CASSLDRVGEQFF	TGTGCCAGCAGCTTAGATAGGGTTGGTGAGCAGTTCTTC
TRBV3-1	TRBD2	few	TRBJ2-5	CASSQGTGGVETQYF	TGTGCCAGCAGCCAAGGGACCGGGGGGGTAGAGACCCAGTACTTC
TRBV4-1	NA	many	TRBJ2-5	CASSQLDRVPQETQYF	TGCGCCAGCAGCCAACTCGATCGAGTCCCACAAGAGACCCAGTACTTC
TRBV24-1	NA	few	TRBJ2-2	CATSKWGTPEVGELFF	TGTGCCACCAGTAAATGGGGGACCCCCGAGGTCGGGGAGCTGTTTTTT
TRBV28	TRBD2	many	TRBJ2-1	CASSLAPSGYNEQFF	TGTGCCAGCAGCCTCGCGCCTAGCGGTTACAATGAGCAGTTCTTC
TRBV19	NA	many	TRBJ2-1	CASTRSNEQFF	TGTGCCAGTACCAGGTCTAATGAGCAGTTCTTC
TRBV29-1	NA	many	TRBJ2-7	CSATSGVRGSYEQYF	TGCAGCGCCACCAGCGGGGTAAGGGGGTCCTACGAGCAGTACTTC
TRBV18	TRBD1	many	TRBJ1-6	CASSPRLDRPNSPLHF	TGTGCCAGCTCACCACGATTGGACAGGCCTAATTCACCCCTCCACTTT
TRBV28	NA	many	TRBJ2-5	CASSFSVGETQYF	TGTGCCAGCAGTTTTAGCGTTGGGGAGACCCAGTACTTC
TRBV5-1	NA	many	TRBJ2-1	CASSSQNSYNEQFF	TGCGCCAGCAGCTCCCAAAACAGCTACAATGAGCAGTTCTTC
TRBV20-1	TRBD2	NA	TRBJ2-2	CSARGASGGTGELFF	TGCAGTGCTAGAGGTGCTAGCGGAGGCACCGGGGAGCTGTTTTTT
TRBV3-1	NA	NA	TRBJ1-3	CASSQGEGLIYF	TGTGCCAGCAGCCAAGGAGAAGGACTTATATATTTT
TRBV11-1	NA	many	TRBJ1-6	CASSRTGNNSPLHF	TGTGCCAGCAGCCGTACAGGGAATAATTCACCCCTCCACTTT
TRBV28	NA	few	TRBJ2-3	CASSLGQEFGSDTQYF	TGTGCCAGCAGTTTGGGTCAGGAGTTTGGGTCAGATACGCAGTATTTT
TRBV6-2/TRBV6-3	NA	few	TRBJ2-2	CASSPYGPTTGELFF	TGTGCCAGCAGTCCATACGGGCCAACCACCGGGGAGCTGTTTTTT
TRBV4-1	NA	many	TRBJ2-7	CASSPGGGGPYEQYF	TGCGCCAGCAGCCCTGGAGGTGGTGGGCCCTACGAGCAGTACTTC
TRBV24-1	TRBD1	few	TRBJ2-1	CATRGDRANYNEQFF	TGTGCCACCAGGGGGGACAGGGCGAACTACAATGAGCAGTTCTTC
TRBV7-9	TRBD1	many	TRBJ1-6	CASSFRAGGVSPLHF	TGTGCCAGCAGCTTCAGAGCAGGGGGCGTATCACCCCTCCACTTT
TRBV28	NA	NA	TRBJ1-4	CASSLYIRETNEKLFF	TGTGCCAGCAGTTTATATATCCGGGAAACTAATGAAAAACTGTTTTTT
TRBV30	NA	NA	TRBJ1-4	CASSSGSGPEKLFF	TGTGCCAGCTCCTCAGGTTCAGGTCCTGAAAAACTGTTTTTT
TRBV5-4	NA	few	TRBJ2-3	CASSLGGGDSSTDTQYF	TGTGCCAGCAGCTTGGGGGGCGGGGATTCTAGCACAGATACGCAGTATTTT
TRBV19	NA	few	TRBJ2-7	CASSMFGRTDEQYF	TGTGCCAGTAGTATGTTCGGTAGAACGGACGAGCAGTACTTC
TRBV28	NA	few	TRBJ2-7	CASSPAHAGAYEQYF	TGTGCCAGCAGTCCGGCTCACGCCGGGGCCTACGAGCAGTACTTC
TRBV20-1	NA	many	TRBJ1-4	CSANPGLGEKLFF	TGCAGTGCTAACCCGGGCCTAGGGGAAAAACTGTTTTTT
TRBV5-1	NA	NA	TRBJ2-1	CASSLAQGGEQFF	TGCGCCAGCAGCTTGGCTCAGGGGGGTGAGCAGTTCTTC
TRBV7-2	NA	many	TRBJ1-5	CASTLPGSNQPQHF	TGTGCCAGCACCCTGCCGGGGAGCAATCAGCCCCAGCATTTT
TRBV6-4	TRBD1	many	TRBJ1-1	CASSGWDTGGAYMNTEAFF	TGTGCCAGCAGCGGATGGGACACAGGGGGAGCGTATATGAACACTGAAGCTTTCTTT
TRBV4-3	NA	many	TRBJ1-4	CASSQERGFGEKLFF	TGCGCCAGCAGCCAAGAAAGGGGGTTCGGTGAAAAACTGTTTTTT
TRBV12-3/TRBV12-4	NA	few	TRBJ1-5	CASRGSSRPLNQPQHF	TGTGCCAGCCGAGGCTCAAGTCGGCCGCTTAATCAGCCCCAGCATTTT
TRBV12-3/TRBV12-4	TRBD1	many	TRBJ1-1	CASTRGDTEAFF	TGTGCCAGCACCAGGGGGGACACTGAAGCTTTCTTT
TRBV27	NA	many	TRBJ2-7	CASSLNWDNYEQYF	TGTGCCAGCAGCCTAAATTGGGACAACTACGAGCAGTACTTC
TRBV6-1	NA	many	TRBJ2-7	CASSEGHYEQYF	TGTGCCAGCAGTGAAGGCCACTACGAGCAGTACTTC
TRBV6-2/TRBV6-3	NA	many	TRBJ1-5	CASSYGDSNQPQHF	TGTGCCAGCAGTTACGGGGACAGCAATCAGCCCCAGCATTTT
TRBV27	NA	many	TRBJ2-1	CASSFGARTYNEQFF	TGTGCCAGCAGTTTTGGTGCTAGGACCTACAATGAGCAGTTCTTC
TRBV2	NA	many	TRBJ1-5	CASWGPNQPQHF	TGTGCCAGCTGGGGCCCCAATCAGCCCCAGCATTTT
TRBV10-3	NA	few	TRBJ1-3	CASTRGEGNTIYF	TGTGCCAGCACCAGGGGCGAGGGGAACACCATATATTTT
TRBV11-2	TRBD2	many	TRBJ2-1	CASSLRGGLAGGWSYNEQFF	TGTGCCAGCAGCTTAAGGGGGGGGCTAGCGGGAGGATGGTCCTACAATGAGCAGTTCTTC
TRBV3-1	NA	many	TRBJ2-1	CASSQTSEQFF	TGTGCCAGCAGCCAAACCAGTGAGCAGTTCTTC
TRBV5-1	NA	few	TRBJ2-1	CASRPPGNSYNEQFF	TGCGCCAGCAGGCCGCCGGGAAACTCCTACAATGAGCAGTTCTTC
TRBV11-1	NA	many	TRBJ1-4	CASSSQPQRGGKLFF	TGTGCCAGCAGCTCGCAACCTCAAAGGGGTGGAAAACTGTTTTTT
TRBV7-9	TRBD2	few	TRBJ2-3	CASSLSRGSGTGGTDTQYF	TGTGCCAGCAGCTTATCTCGTGGGAGCGGGACCGGGGGCACAGATACGCAGTATTTT
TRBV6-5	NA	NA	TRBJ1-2	CASSYAAGEGYTF	TGTGCCAGCAGTTACGCGGCAGGGGAAGGCTACACCTTC
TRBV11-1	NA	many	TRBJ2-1	CASSSTGYNEQFF	TGTGCCAGCAGCTCGACAGGATACAATGAGCAGTTCTTC
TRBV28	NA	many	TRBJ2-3	CASNYAPGWKTDTQYF	TGTGCCAGCAACTATGCGCCAGGGTGGAAAACAGATACGCAGTATTTT
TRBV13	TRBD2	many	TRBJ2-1	CASSPRTSGTTSYNEQFF	TGTGCCAGCAGCCCTAGGACTAGCGGCACCACCTCCTACAATGAGCAGTTCTTC
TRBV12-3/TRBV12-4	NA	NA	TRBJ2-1	CASSLQGPQQFF	TGTGCCAGCAGTTTACAGGGACCGCAGCAGTTCTTC
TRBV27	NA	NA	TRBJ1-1	CASSFGTLRNTEAFF	TGTGCCAGCAGTTTCGGGACACTAAGGAACACTGAAGCTTTCTTT